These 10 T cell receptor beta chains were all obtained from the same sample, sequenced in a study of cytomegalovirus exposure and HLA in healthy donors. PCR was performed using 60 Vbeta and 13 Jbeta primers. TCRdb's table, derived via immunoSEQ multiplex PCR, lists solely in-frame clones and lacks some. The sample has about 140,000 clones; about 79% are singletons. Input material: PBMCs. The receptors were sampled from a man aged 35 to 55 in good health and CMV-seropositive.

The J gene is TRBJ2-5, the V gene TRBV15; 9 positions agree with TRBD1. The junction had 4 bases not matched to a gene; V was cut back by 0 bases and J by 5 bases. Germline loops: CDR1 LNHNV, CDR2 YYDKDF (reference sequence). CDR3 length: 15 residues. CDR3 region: CATSREITGGETQYF. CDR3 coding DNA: TGTGCCACCAGCAGAGAGATAACAGGGGGCGAGACCCAGTACTTC.

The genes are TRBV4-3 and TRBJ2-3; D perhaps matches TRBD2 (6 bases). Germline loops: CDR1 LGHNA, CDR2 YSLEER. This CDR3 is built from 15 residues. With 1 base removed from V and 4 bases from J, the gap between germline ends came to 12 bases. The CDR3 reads CASSQGGNGPDTQYF. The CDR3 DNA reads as TGCGCCAGCAGCCAAGGCGGGAACGGTCCAGATACGCAGTATTTT.

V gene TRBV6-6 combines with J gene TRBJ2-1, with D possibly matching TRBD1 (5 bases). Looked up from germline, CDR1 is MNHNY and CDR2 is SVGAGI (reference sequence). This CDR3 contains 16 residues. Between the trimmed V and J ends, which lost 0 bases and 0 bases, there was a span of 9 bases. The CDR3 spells CASSYSSRGSYNEQFF. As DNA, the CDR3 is TGTGCCAGCAGTTACTCGTCAAGGGGCTCCTACAATGAGCAGTTCTTC.

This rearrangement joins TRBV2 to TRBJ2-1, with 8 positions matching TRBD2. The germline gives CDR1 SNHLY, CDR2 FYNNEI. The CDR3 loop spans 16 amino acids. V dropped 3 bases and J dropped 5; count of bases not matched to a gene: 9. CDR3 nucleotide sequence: TGTGCCAGCAGTGATATTCGGCGGGGGGCGGACAATGAGCAGTTCTTC. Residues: CASSDIRRGADNEQFF.

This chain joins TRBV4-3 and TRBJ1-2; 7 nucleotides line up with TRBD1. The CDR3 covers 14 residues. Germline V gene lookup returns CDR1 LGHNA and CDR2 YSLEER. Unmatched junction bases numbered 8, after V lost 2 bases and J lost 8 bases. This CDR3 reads CASSQWDSRWGYTF. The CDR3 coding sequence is TGCGCCAGCAGCCAATGGGACAGCAGGTGGGGCTACACCTTC.

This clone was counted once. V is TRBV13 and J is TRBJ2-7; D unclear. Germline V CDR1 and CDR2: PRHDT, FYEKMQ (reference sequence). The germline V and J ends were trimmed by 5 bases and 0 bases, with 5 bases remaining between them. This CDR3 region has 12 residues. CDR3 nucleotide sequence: TGTGCCAGCAGCACGAGCTCCTACGAGCAGTACTTC. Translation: CASSTSSYEQYF.

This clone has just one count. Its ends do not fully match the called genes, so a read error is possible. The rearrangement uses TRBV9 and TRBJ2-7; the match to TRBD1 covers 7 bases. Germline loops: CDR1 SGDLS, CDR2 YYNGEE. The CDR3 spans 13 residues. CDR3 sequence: CASSVGDSGTVNF. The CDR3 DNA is TGTGCCAGCAGCGTAGGCGATTCGGGGACAGTAAACTTC.

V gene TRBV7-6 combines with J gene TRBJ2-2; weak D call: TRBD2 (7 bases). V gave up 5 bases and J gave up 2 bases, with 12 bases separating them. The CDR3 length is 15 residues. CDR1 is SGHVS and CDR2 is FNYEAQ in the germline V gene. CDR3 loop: CASSPRGANTGELFF. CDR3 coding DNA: TGTGCCAGCAGCCCCCGGGGGGCAAACACCGGGGAGCTGTTTTTT.

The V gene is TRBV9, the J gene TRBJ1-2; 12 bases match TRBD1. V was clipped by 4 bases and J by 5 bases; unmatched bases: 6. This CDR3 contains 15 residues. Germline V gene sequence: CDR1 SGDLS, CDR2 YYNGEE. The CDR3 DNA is TGTGCCAGCAGCACCATGGGACAGGGGGCATATGGCTACACCTTC. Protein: CASSTMGQGAYGYTF. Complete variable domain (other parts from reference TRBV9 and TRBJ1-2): DSGVTQTPKHLITATGQRVTLRCSPRSGDLSVYWYQQSLDQGLQFLIQYYNGEERAKGNILERFSAQQFPDLHSELNLSSLELGDSALYFCASSTMGQGAYGYTFGSGTRLTVV.

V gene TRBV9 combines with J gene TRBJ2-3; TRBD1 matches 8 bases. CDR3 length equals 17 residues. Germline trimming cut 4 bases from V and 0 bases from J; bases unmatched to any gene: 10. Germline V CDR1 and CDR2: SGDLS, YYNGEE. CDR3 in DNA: TGTGCCAGCAGCATTACGGACAGGGTTACTAGCACAGATACGCAGTATTTT. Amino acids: CASSITDRVTSTDTQYF.